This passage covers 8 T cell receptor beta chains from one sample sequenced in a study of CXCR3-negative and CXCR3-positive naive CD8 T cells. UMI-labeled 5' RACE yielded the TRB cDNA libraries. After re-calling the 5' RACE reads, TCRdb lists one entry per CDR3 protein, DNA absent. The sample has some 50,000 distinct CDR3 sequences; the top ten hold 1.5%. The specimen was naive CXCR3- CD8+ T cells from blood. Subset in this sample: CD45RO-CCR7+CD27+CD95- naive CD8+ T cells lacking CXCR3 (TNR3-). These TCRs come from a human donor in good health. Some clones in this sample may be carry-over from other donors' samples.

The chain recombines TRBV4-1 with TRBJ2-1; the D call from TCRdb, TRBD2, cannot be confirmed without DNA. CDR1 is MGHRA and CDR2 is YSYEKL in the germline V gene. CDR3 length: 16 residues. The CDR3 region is CASSQGIAGGYNEQFF.

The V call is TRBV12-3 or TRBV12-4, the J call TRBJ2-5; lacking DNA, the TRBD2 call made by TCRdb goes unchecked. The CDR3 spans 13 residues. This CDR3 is CASSLRGGETQYF.

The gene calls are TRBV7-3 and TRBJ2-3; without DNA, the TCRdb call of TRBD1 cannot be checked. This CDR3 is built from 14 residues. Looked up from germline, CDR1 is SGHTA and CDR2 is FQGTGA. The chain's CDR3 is CASSLGQGIDTQYF.

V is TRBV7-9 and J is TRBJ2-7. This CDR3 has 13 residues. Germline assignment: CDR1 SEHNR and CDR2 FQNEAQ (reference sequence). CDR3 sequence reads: CASSPAGVYEQYF.

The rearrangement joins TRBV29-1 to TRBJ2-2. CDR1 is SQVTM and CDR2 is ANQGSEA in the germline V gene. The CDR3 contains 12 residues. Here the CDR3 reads CSVEDLPGELFF.

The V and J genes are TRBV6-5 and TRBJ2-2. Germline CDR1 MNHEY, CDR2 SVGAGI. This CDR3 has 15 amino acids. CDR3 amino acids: CASSYSDRSIGELFF.

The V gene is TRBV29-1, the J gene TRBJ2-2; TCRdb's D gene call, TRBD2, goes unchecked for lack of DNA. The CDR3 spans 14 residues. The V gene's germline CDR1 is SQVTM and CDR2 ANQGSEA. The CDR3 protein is CSVLAALNTGELFF.

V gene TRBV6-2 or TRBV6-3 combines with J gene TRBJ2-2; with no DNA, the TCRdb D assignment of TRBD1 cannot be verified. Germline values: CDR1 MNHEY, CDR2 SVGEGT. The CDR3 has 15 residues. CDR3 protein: CASTVTPLLTGELFF.